This passage covers 10 T cell receptor beta chains from one sample sequenced in a study of cytomegalovirus exposure and HLA in healthy donors. Primers: 60 Vbeta forward and 13 Jbeta reverse. Libraries were prepared by immunoSEQ multiplex PCR; TCRdb keeps only in-frame clonotypes and omits some of them. This table has about 140,000 clones, around 82% appearing once. Sequencing was performed on PBMCs. The receptors come from a woman aged 18 to 35 in good health and CMV-seropositive.

J is TRBJ1-5 and V is TRBV19; D remains ambiguous. CDR1 is LNHDA and CDR2 is SQIVND in the germline V gene (reference sequence). CDR3 length equals 15 residues. Trimming took off 2 bases at V and 2 bases at J, with 10 bases between the two ends. CDR3: CASSIRGAGNQPQHF. In nucleotides, the CDR3 is TGTGCCAGTAGTATACGAGGAGCGGGCAATCAGCCCCAGCATTTT.

The chain is built from TRBV28 and TRBJ1-4; 8 bases are a match to TRBD1. The ends lost 6 bases at V and 5 bases at J; junction bases unmatched: 8. The CDR3 runs to 15 residues. Germline V gene sequence: CDR1 MDHEN, CDR2 SYDVKM. The CDR3 sequence is CASSPAGQGNEKLFF. The CDR3 nucleotides read TGTGCCAGCAGCCCCGCCGGACAGGGAAATGAAAAACTGTTTTTT.

The chain has TRBV27 and TRBJ1-1; 7 bases agree with TRBD1. V shed 4 bases, J shed 1 base, and the junction held 9 bases outside the gene matches. Germline V CDR1 and CDR2: MNHEY, SMNVEV (reference sequence). CDR3 size: 16 residues. The CDR3, as DNA: TGTGCCAGCAGTTCGACAGGGACCGGAGGGAACACTGAAGCTTTCTTT. It encodes CASSSTGTGGNTEAFF.

The chain has TRBV2 and TRBJ2-1; 9 bases match TRBD2. The CDR3 has 15 residues. Germline V gene sequence: CDR1 SNHLY, CDR2 FYNNEI. Trimming removed 1 base from V and 4 bases from J; junction bases left unmatched: 2. For the CDR3, the DNA is TGTGCCAGCAGTGAAGAGCGGGGGGCTTACAATGAGCAGTTCTTC. Amino acids: CASSEERGAYNEQFF. The whole variable domain, filled in from reference TRBV2 and TRBJ2-1, reads EPEVTQTPSHQVTQMGQEVILRCVPISNHLYFYWYRQILGQKVEFLVSFYNNEISEKSEIFDDQFSVERPDGSNFTLKIRSTKLEDSAMYFCASSEERGAYNEQFFGPGTRLTVL.

V gene TRBV19 combines with J gene TRBJ2-2; 7 bases map to TRBD1. With V trimmed by 5 bases and J by 7 bases, 4 bases remained unmatched. CDR3 length: 13 residues. Germline values: CDR1 LNHDA, CDR2 SQIVND (reference sequence). DNA of the CDR3: TGTGCCAGTAGTCCACAGGGGTTCGGGGAGCTGTTTTTT. Encoded protein: CASSPQGFGELFF. The whole variable domain, filled in from reference TRBV19 and TRBJ2-2, reads DGGITQSPKYLFRKEGQNVTLSCEQNLNHDAMYWYRQDPGQGLRLIYYSQIVNDFQKGDIAEGYSVSREKKESFPLTVTSAQKNPTAFYLCASSPQGFGELFFGEGSRLTVL.

This chain joins TRBV7-6 and TRBJ1-2; 7 bases map to TRBD1. With V trimmed by 5 bases and J by 8 bases, 17 bases remained unmatched. CDR1 is SGHVS and CDR2 is FNYEAQ in the germline V gene. This CDR3 has 16 amino acids. Here the CDR3 DNA reads TGTGCCAGCAGCCCCAACTGGTCGGAGGGGGCGGGCGGCTACACCTTC. It codes for CASSPNWSEGAGGYTF.

The chain's CDR3 is CASPPPTGASSYEQYF. The CDR3 nucleotides are TGTGCCAGTCCCCCTCCCACAGGGGCTAGCTCCTACGAGCAGTACTTC. The J gene is TRBJ2-5, the V gene TRBV28, with 7 bases that match TRBD1. TRBJ2-7 matches the DNA end more closely, so the J call is doubtful. Germline CDR1 is MDHEN and CDR2 is SYDVKM. The CDR3 loop spans 16 amino acids.

In this sample, this clone turned up a few times. This chain links TRBV30 with TRBJ1-3, with D perhaps TRBD1 (6 bases). This CDR3 comprises 14 residues. V lost 3 bases, J lost 0 bases, and 9 bases lay in between. Germline CDR1 GTSNPN, CDR2 SVGIG (reference sequence). The CDR3 protein is CAWSGDTSGNTIYF. CDR3 DNA sequence: TGTGCCTGGAGCGGGGACACCTCTGGAAACACCATATATTTT. Full variable domain (rest looked up from reference TRBV30 and TRBJ1-3): SQTIHQWPATLVQPVGSPLSLECTVEGTSNPNLYWYRQAAGRGLQLLFYSVGIGQISSEVPQNLSASRPQDRQFILSSKKLLLSDSGFYLCAWSGDTSGNTIYFGEGSWLTVV.

The rearrangement links TRBV7-6 to TRBJ2-1; the D gene is possibly TRBD1 (6 bases). The germline V gene has CDR1 SGHVS and CDR2 FNYEAQ. The V end lost 5 bases, the J end lost 10 bases, and 24 bases lay between the germline ends. This CDR3 has 16 amino acids. The CDR3 here is CASSPVGTTAEREQFF. The CDR3 region has the DNA TGTGCCAGCAGCCCGGTCGGGACAACGGCGGAGAGAGAGCAGTTCTTC.

The chain carries TRBV6-4 and TRBJ1-2; TRBD1 agrees at 10 bases. Germline-derived CDR1 and CDR2 are MRHNA and SNTAGT. The CDR3 has 17 residues. Trimming removed 6 bases from V and 4 bases from J; junction bases left unmatched: 14. CDR3 in DNA: TGTGCCAGCAGCTGGACGACAGGGGGCCGTCAGTCCTATGGCTACACCTTC. Its translation: CASSWTTGGRQSYGYTF.